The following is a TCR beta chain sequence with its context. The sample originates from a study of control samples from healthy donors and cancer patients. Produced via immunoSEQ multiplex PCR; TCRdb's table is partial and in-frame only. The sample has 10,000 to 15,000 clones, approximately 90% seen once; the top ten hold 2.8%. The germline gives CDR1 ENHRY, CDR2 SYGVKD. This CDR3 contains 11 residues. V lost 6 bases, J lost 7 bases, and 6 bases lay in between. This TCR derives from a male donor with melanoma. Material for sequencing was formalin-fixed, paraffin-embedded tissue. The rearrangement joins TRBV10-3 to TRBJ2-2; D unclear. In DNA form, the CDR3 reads TGTGCCATCAGGGGTGGCGGGGAGCTGTTTTTT. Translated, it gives CAIRGGGELFF.